Below are 22 T cell receptor beta chains sequenced from a single sample in a study of blood T cells in healthy people across ages. With a J-beta primer mix and a sample-barcoded 5' primer, a second PCR ran 7 to 11 cycles. TCRdb called the 5' RACE reads again in MiXCR, with one record for every CDR3 protein. The sample carries hundreds of thousands of distinct CDR3 sequences, about 25% recorded once. This sample also belongs to another study, concerning T cells of mothers and their children.

Sequenced sample: blood. The receptors shown here come from a boy between 10 and 17 years old in good health.

This clonotype turned up a few times. The chain uses TRBV28 and TRBJ2-7; TRBD2 aligns across 9 bases. The CDR3 covers 15 residues. Trimming removed 3 bases from V and 5 bases from J; junction bases left unmatched: 8. Germline values: CDR1 MDHEN, CDR2 SYDVKM. For the CDR3, the DNA is TGTGCCAGCAGTTTTCGCGGGAGGGCGCTCCACGAGCAGTACTTC. Translation gives CASSFRGRALHEQYF.

A remark on this clonotype: The junction shows a germline mismatch at one end, possibly a read error. J is TRBJ2-5 and V is TRBV20-1; D is uncertain. Per the germline V gene, CDR1 is DFQATT and CDR2 is SNEGSKA (reference sequence). The CDR3 covers 11 residues. This CDR3 is CSADFQESQYF. DNA of the CDR3: TGCAGTGCTGACTTCCAAGAGAGCCAGTACTTC.

The genes are TRBV15 and TRBJ2-2, with 7 nucleotides matching TRBD1. V shed 2 bases, J shed 9 bases, and the junction held 6 bases outside the gene matches. This CDR3 comprises 14 residues. CDR1 and CDR2 (germline): LNHNV, YYDKDF (reference sequence). The CDR3 sequence: CATSRTGEGRELFF. In nucleotides, the CDR3 is TGTGCCACCAGCAGAACAGGGGAAGGGAGGGAGCTGTTTTTT.

This clonotype was recorded a few times. In DNA form, the CDR3 reads TGCAGTGCTAGTCCTGCCGGGGGCAGTGAAAAACTGTTTTTT. It codes for CSASPAGGSEKLFF. The chain joins TRBV20-1 to TRBJ1-4; tentative D call: TRBD1 (6 bases). The germline V and J ends were trimmed by 3 bases and 7 bases, with 15 bases remaining between them. Per the germline V gene, CDR1 is DFQATT and CDR2 is SNEGSKA (reference sequence). The CDR3 loop spans 14 amino acids.

This chain connects TRBV15 to TRBJ1-6, with D uncertain. The CDR3 runs to 16 residues. The germline V gene has CDR1 LNHNV and CDR2 YYDKDF (reference sequence). The ends were cut back, 2 bases at V and 8 bases at J, with 16 bases in the middle. The CDR3 coding sequence is TGTGCCACCAGCAGATCAGGTTTCCGGCAAGATTCACCCCTCCACTTT. Translated, it gives CATSRSGFRQDSPLHF.

This clonotype was detected only a few times. The genes are TRBV5-6 and TRBJ2-3; the match to TRBD2 covers 7 bases. J lost 3 bases, V lost 5 bases, and 9 bases had no gene match. CDR3 length: 15 residues. Germline V gene sequence: CDR1 SGHDT, CDR2 YYEEEE. CDR3 nucleotide sequence: TGTGCCAGCAGTATGATAGCGGGCCTTACAGATACGCAGTATTTT. It encodes CASSMIAGLTDTQYF.

The chain employs TRBV25-1 and TRBJ2-7, with 7 bases identical to TRBD1. The CDR3 consists of 14 residues. Germline CDR1 and CDR2: MGHDK and SYGVNS. The V segment lost 6 bases and the J segment 4 bases; nucleotides outside the gene matches: 9. The CDR3 nucleotides are TGTGCCAGCAGAGGTACAGGGGCGACGTACGAGCAGTACTTC. It codes for CASRGTGATYEQYF.

This clonotype was seen a handful of times. The V and J genes are TRBV30 and TRBJ2-3, with D perhaps matching TRBD1 (6 bases). Trimming removed 2 bases at V and 1 base at J, with 10 bases between. Germline CDR1 reads GTSNPN; CDR2 reads SVGIG (reference sequence). This CDR3 has 14 residues. CDR3 bases: TGTGCCTGGAGTAGGGGGATGGGCACAGATACGCAGTATTTT. Its translation is CAWSRGMGTDTQYF.

The chain recombines TRBV20-1 with TRBJ2-1; D possibly matches TRBD1 or TRBD2 (5 bases each). The J call may be in error: the DNA end matches TRBJ2-5 better. The CDR3 loop spans 13 amino acids. The germline gives CDR1 DFQATT, CDR2 SNEGSKA (reference sequence). The CDR3: CSATGHPLETQYF. As DNA, the CDR3 is TGCAGTGCTACGGGGCACCCACTGGAGACCCAGTACTTC.

Concerning this clonotype: One junction end does not reproduce the germline sequence, and a read error may be involved. This sequence joins TRBV12-3 or TRBV12-4 and TRBJ2-5; TRBD1 matches at 7 bases. The CDR3 covers 14 residues. CDR3 protein: CASILQGFGNEHFF. CDR3 DNA: TGTGCCAGCATTTTACAGGGGTTTGGCAATGAGCACTTCTTC.

The rearrangement joins TRBV11-2 to TRBJ2-5, with D perhaps matching TRBD2 (6 bases). The better agreement between TRBJ2-7 and the DNA end casts doubt on the J call. This CDR3 spans 14 amino acids. Germline CDR1 is SGHAT and CDR2 is FQNNGV. The CDR3: CASRPRGVRYEQYF. CDR3 in DNA: TGTGCCAGCCGGCCTCGCGGGGTTCGCTACGAGCAGTACTTC.

This clonotype has just a few counts. This chain joins TRBV4-3 and TRBJ2-7; 7 positions agree with TRBD1. V was clipped by 1 base and J by 2 bases; unmatched bases: 5. The CDR3 totals 15 residues. CDR1 is LGHNA and CDR2 is YSLEER in the germline V gene. This chain's CDR3 is CASSQGTTGAYEQYF. The CDR3 DNA reads TGCGCCAGCAGCCAAGGTACTACAGGGGCCTACGAGCAGTACTTC.

This chain links TRBV20-1 with TRBJ2-5, with 7 bases identical to TRBD1. Germline V gene sequence: CDR1 DFQATT, CDR2 SNEGSKA (reference sequence). Germline trimming cut 4 bases from V and 1 base from J; bases unmatched to any gene: 6. The CDR3 length is 14 residues. The CDR3 sequence: CSAKARDSQETQYF. The CDR3 nucleotides are TGCAGTGCTAAAGCCCGGGACAGCCAAGAGACCCAGTACTTC.

The V call is TRBV24-1, the J call TRBJ2-1; 14 nucleotides line up with TRBD2. The germline gives CDR1 KGHDR, CDR2 SFDVKD. The V and J ends lost 0 bases and 12 bases, in that order; junction bases with no gene match: 3. The CDR3 consists of 15 residues. CDR3 coding DNA: TGTGCCACCAGTGATTTGGGACTAGCGGGAGGTGGGCAGTTCTTC. Protein: CATSDLGLAGGGQFF.

V and J are TRBV28 and TRBJ2-7; a possible D gene is TRBD1 (6 bases). The germline V gene has CDR1 MDHEN and CDR2 SYDVKM. The CDR3 totals 16 residues. V lost 3 bases, J lost 4 bases, and 19 bases lay in between. The CDR3 sequence is CASSFPTGMLEYEQYF. In DNA form, the CDR3 reads TGTGCCAGCAGTTTCCCCACAGGGATGTTGGAGTACGAGCAGTACTTC.

In regard to this clonotype: This may be a read error: a much more frequent sequence differs by one nucleotide. The V gene is TRBV21-1, the J gene TRBJ2-5; TRBD1, the table's D call, lacks a check against the DNA. The DNA end favors TRBJ2-7, so the J call may be wrong. TRBV21-1 is a pseudogene. This CDR3 spans 14 amino acids. CDR3 coding DNA: TGTGCCAGCAGCAACCGGGACAGGGGCTACGAGCAGTACTTC. Protein product: CASSNRDRGYEQYF.

In its sample, this clonotype was seen a few times. The chain uses TRBV14 and TRBJ1-2; TRBD1 is a possible D gene (6 bases). Germline V CDR1 and CDR2: SGHDN, FVKESK. Trimming pared 0 bases from V and 5 bases from J, leaving 13 bases between. The CDR3 sequence is 15 residues long. The CDR3 here is CASSQDRNRVYGYTF. The DNA of the CDR3 is TGTGCCAGCAGCCAAGACAGAAACAGGGTGTATGGCTACACCTTC.

This clonotype was picked up a small number of times. This chain connects TRBV7-2 to TRBJ2-1, with D maybe TRBD2 (6 bases). CDR3 length: 15 residues. Per the germline V gene, CDR1 is SGHTA and CDR2 is FQGNSA. With 3 bases removed from V and 6 bases from J, the gap between germline ends came to 15 bases. The CDR3 DNA follows: TGTGCCAGCAGCTTCGGGACTCTTACCCTCAATGAGCAGTTCTTC. It encodes CASSFGTLTLNEQFF.

This clonotype has just a few counts. V and J are TRBV7-2 and TRBJ2-7; 10 bases agree with TRBD2. CDR1 and CDR2 from the germline V gene are SGHTA and FQGNSA. The length of the CDR3 is 15 residues. V lost 5 bases, J lost 2 bases, and 6 bases stayed unmatched. CDR3 in amino acids: CASSKETSGPYEQYF. For the CDR3, the DNA is TGTGCCAGCAGCAAAGAGACTAGCGGGCCCTACGAGCAGTACTTC.

This chain uses TRBV7-2 with TRBJ2-5; a weak D match, TRBD1 (5 bases). Trimming pared 5 bases from V and 4 bases from J, leaving 14 bases between. This CDR3 contains 14 residues. Germline CDR1 is SGHTA and CDR2 is FQGNSA. The CDR3 DNA reads as TGTGCCAGCAGCCCCAAGGGGTTCCGAGAGACCCAGTACTTC. It yields the protein CASSPKGFRETQYF.

The sample holds a few counts of this clonotype. The rearrangement uses TRBV5-4 and TRBJ2-1; TRBD2 might be the D (6 bases). The germline V gene has CDR1 SGHNT and CDR2 YYREEE (reference sequence). V shed 0 bases and J shed 6 bases, with 10 bases lying between them. The CDR3 extends over 14 amino acids. The CDR3 DNA follows: TGTGCCAGCAGCTTGGTGGGGGACTCCAATGAGCAGTTCTTC. The encoded protein is CASSLVGDSNEQFF.

Turning to this clonotype: An end of the junction differs from the germline gene, which may be a read error. V gene TRBV28 combines with J gene TRBJ2-7; 9 bases line up with TRBD2. The CDR3 is 13 amino acids. CDR1 and CDR2 (germline): MDHEN, SYDVKM. DNA of the CDR3: TGTACCAGCAGTCGACTAGCGGACTACGAGCAGTACTTC. It codes for CTSSRLADYEQYF.